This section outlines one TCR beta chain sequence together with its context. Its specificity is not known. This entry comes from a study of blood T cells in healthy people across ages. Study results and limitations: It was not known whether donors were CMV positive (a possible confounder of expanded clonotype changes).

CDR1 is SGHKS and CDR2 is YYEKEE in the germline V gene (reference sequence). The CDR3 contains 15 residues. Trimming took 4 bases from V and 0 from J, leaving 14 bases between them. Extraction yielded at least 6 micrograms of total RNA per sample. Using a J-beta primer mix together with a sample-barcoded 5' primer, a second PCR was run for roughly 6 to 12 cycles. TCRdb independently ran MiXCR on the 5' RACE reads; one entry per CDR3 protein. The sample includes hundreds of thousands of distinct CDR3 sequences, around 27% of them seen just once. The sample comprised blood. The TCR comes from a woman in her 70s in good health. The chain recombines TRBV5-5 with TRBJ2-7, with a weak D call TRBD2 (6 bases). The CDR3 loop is CASSAGPGSSYEQYF. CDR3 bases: TGTGCCAGCAGCGCGGGACCAGGGAGCTCCTACGAGCAGTACTTC. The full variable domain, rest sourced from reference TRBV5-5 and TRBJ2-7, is DAGVTQSPTHLIKTRGQQVTLRCSPISGHKSVSWYQQVLGQGPQFIFQYYEKEERGRGNFPDRFSARQFPNYSSELNVNALLLGDSALYLCASSAGPGSSYEQYFGPGTRLTVT.